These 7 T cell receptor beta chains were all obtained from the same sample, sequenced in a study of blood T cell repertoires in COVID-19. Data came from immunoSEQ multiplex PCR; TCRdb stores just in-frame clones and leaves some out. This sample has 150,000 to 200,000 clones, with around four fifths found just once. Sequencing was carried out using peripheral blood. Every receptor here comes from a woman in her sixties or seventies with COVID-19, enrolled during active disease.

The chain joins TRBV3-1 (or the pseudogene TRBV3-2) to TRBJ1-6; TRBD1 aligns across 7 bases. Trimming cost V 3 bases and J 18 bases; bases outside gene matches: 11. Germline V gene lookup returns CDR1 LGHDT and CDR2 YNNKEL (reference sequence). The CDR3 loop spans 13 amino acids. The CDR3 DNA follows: TGTGCCAGCAGCCAGGATCAATACAGGGGATACCACTTT. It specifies CASSQDQYRGYHF.

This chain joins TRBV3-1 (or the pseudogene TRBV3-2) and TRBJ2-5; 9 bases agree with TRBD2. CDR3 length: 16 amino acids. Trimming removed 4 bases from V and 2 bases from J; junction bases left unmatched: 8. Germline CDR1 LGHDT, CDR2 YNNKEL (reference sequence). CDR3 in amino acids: CASSLAGLAGQETQYF. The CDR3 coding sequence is TGTGCCAGCAGCCTCGCCGGCCTAGCGGGACAAGAGACCCAGTACTTC.

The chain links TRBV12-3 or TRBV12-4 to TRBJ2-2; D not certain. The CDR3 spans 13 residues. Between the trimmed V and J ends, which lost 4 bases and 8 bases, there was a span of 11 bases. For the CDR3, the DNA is TGTGCCAGCAGTTCAGGTGCCACGGGGGAGCTGTTTTTT. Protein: CASSSGATGELFF.

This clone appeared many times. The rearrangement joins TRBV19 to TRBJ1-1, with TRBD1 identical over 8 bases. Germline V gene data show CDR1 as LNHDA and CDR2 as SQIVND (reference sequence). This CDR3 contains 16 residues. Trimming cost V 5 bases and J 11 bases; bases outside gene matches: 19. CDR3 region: CASSARKGQAGEGAFF. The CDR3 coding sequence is TGTGCCAGTAGTGCACGCAAGGGACAGGCCGGCGAGGGTGCTTTCTTT.

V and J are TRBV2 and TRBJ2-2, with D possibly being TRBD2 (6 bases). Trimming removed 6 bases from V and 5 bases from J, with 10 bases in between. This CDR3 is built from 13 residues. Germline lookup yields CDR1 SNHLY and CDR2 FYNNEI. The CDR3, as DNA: TGTGCCAGCAGCCTGACTAGGACCGGGGAGCTGTTTTTT. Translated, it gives CASSLTRTGELFF.

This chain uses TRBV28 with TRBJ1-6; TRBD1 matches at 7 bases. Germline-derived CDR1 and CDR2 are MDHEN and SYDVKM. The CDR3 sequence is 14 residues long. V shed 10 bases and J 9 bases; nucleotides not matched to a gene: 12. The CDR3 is CAITGDGGSSPLHF. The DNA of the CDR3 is TGTGCCATCACAGGGGATGGGGGTAGTTCACCCCTCCACTTT.

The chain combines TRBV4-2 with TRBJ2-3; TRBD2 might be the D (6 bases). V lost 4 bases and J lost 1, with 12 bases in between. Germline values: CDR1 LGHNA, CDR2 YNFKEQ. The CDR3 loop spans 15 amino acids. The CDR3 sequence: CASSRTPGGTDTQYF. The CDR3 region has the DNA TGTGCCAGCAGCCGCACCCCGGGGGGCACAGATACGCAGTATTTT.